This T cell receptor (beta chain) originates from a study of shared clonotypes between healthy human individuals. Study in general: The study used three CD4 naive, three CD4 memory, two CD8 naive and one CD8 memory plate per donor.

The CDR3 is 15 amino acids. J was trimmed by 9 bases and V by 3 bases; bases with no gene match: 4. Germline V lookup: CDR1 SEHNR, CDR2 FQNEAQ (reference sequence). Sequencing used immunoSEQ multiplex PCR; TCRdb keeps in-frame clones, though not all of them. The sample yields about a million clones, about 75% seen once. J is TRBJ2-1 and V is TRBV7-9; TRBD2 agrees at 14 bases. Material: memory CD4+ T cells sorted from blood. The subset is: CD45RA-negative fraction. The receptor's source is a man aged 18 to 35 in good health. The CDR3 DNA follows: TGTGCCAGCAGCTTTGGACTAGCGGGAGGCACTGAGCAGTTCTTC. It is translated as CASSFGLAGGTEQFF.